This T cell receptor (beta chain) is from a study of identical twins. TCRdb redid the calling of the 5' RACE reads with MiXCR, one entry per CDR3 protein. The profile shows some 600,000 distinct CDR3 sequences, 7% to 7.5% of them singletons. Germline CDR1 reads ENHRY; CDR2 reads SYGVKD. This CDR3 comprises 12 residues. Trimming removed 3 bases from V and 6 bases from J, with 7 bases in between. This clonotype occurred a few times. These data also formed part of another study, on yellow fever vaccine responses in identical twins. This second study notes: The authors reported partly convergent, partly personalized vaccine responses in identical twins.

V usage is TRBV10-3 and J usage is TRBJ2-3; no clear D gene. The origin of this receptor is a woman between 18 and 29 years old in good health. The sample was PBMCs. CDR3 protein: CAISEQSDTQYF. As DNA, the CDR3 is TGTGCCATCAGTGAACAATCGGATACGCAGTATTTT.